What follows are 11 T cell receptor beta chains derived from one specimen sequenced in a study of blood T cells in healthy people across ages. PCR was performed a second time for roughly 7 to 11 cycles using a sample-barcoded 5' primer and a J-beta primer mix. A single record per CDR3 protein comes from TCRdb applying MiXCR to the 5' RACE reads. The top ten hold roughly 13% of the sample, which has about a million distinct CDR3 sequences, 35% to 40% seen once. Sequenced material: blood. All receptors derive from a man between 18 and 29 years old in good health.

The chain is built from TRBV9 and TRBJ2-3; 8 bases are a match to TRBD2. The CDR3 is 14 amino acids. The ends lost 3 bases at V and 6 bases at J; junction bases unmatched: 6. Germline V gene data show CDR1 as SGDLS and CDR2 as YYNGEE. The CDR3 DNA is TGTGCCAGCAGCGGCGCGGGGGGCTTTGATACGCAGTATTTT. Its protein product is CASSGAGGFDTQYF.

This clonotype was counted a few times. The rearrangement links TRBV3-1 to TRBJ1-2; D gene ambiguous. CDR3 length equals 14 residues. Trimming cost V 4 bases and J 0 bases, with 9 bases left between them. Germline values: CDR1 LGHDT, CDR2 YNNKEL (reference sequence). The CDR3, as DNA: TGTGCCAGCAGCCTTGAGTCAGCTAACTATGGCTACACCTTC. Its translation: CASSLESANYGYTF.

On this clonotype: Mismatch with germline at one junction end may stem from a read error. V is TRBV29-1 and J is TRBJ1-2; D possibly corresponds to TRBD1 (6 bases). CDR1 is SQVTM, CDR2 ANQGSEA, per germline. The CDR3 has 12 residues. The DNA for the CDR3 is TGCAGCTCCGGGACAACTAACGATGGCTACACCTTC. This encodes CSSGTTNDGYTF.

The rearrangement joins TRBV6-1 to TRBJ1-2; no firm D call. In germline, CDR1 is MNHNS, CDR2 SASEGT. The length of the CDR3 is 14 residues. The V gene lost 0 bases and the J gene lost 5 bases, with 10 bases spanning the gap. CDR3 loop: CASSEAPNRYGYTF. In nucleotides, the CDR3 is TGTGCCAGCAGTGAAGCCCCGAATAGATATGGCTACACCTTC.

CDR3 sequence reads: CASSRQGVEYF. The CDR3 DNA reads as TGTGCCAGCAGTCGACAGGGCGTTGAGTACTTC. The chain is built from TRBV28 and TRBJ2-5, with 7 bases fitting TRBD1. The V and J ends lost 5 bases and 12 bases, in that order; junction bases with no gene match: 6. CDR3 length equals 11 residues. Germline assignment: CDR1 MDHEN and CDR2 SYDVKM.

The rearrangement links TRBV4-2 to TRBJ1-1; TRBD1 is a possible D gene (6 bases). V lost 0 bases, J lost 11 bases, and 16 bases lay in between. Germline CDR1 is LGHNA and CDR2 is YNFKEQ. CDR3 size: 14 residues. The DNA of the CDR3 is TGTGCCAGCAGCCAAGATTTCCCAGGGGTGGGGGCTTTCTTT. Translating it yields CASSQDFPGVGAFF.

The chain has TRBV6-5 and TRBJ1-1, with TRBD1 identical over 8 bases. Unmatched junction bases numbered 15, after V lost 4 bases and J lost 5 bases. The CDR3 loop spans 17 amino acids. Germline loops: CDR1 MNHEY, CDR2 SVGAGI. This chain's CDR3 is CASSLHRYQGATTEAFF. DNA for the CDR3: TGTGCCAGCAGTTTGCACCGGTATCAGGGGGCGACGACTGAAGCTTTCTTT.

This clonotype was seen a few times. The chain couples TRBV6-6 to TRBJ2-7; unclear D gene. Germline CDR1 MNHNY, CDR2 SVGAGI (reference sequence). Deletions cut 2 bases from V and 2 bases from J, with 10 bases between. The CDR3 consists of 14 residues. The DNA of the CDR3 is TGTGCCAGCAGTTACAAAGGGAAACCCTACGAGCAGTACTTC. Translating it yields CASSYKGKPYEQYF.

The J gene is TRBJ1-2, the V gene TRBV4-3; D gene ambiguous. Germline CDR1 is LGHNA and CDR2 is YSLEER. This CDR3 comprises 16 residues. Trimming pared 2 bases from V and 0 bases from J, leaving 13 bases between. The CDR3 protein is CASSQSITRANYGYTF. For the CDR3, the DNA is TGCGCCAGCAGCCAATCAATTACCCGAGCTAACTATGGCTACACCTTC.

The chain employs TRBV9 and TRBJ2-3; TRBD2 is a possible D gene (6 bases). Germline lookup yields CDR1 SGDLS and CDR2 YYNGEE. V dropped 5 bases and J dropped 3 bases, with 22 bases sitting between them. This CDR3 is 17 amino acids long. This chain's CDR3 is CASSRESRGGRTDTQYF. The CDR3 DNA reads as TGTGCCAGCAGTCGGGAGAGCCGGGGAGGTCGGACAGATACGCAGTATTTT. Filled out from reference TRBV9 and TRBJ2-3, the complete variable domain reads DSGVTQTPKHLITATGQRVTLRCSPRSGDLSVYWYQQSLDQGLQFLIQYYNGEERAKGNILERFSAQQFPDLHSELNLSSLELGDSALYFCASSRESRGGRTDTQYFGPGTRLTVL.

The chain links TRBV9 to TRBJ1-1, with a weak D call TRBD1 (5 bases). This CDR3 spans 15 amino acids. Trimming removed 0 bases from V and 0 bases from J, with 9 bases in between. Germline CDR1 reads SGDLS; CDR2 reads YYNGEE. The CDR3 protein is CASSVGGDLNTEAFF. For the CDR3, the DNA is TGTGCCAGCAGCGTAGGGGGGGATTTGAACACTGAAGCTTTCTTT.